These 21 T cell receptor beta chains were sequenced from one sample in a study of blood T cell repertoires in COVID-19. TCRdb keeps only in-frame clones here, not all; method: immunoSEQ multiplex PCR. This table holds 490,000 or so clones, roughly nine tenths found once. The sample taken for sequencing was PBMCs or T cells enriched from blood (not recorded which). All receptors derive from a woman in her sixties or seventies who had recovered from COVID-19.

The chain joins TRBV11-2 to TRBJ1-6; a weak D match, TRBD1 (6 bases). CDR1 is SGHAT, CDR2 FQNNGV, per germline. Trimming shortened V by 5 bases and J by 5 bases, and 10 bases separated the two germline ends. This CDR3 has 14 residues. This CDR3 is CASSLYRDNSPLHF. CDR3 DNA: TGTGCCAGCAGCCTCTACAGGGATAATTCACCCCTCCACTTT.

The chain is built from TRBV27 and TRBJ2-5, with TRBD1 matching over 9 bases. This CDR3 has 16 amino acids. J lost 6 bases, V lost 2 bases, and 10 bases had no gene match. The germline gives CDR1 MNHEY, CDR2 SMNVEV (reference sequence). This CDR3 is CASSLHGTGKRQTQYF. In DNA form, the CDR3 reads TGTGCCAGCAGTTTACACGGGACAGGGAAGCGGCAGACCCAGTACTTC.

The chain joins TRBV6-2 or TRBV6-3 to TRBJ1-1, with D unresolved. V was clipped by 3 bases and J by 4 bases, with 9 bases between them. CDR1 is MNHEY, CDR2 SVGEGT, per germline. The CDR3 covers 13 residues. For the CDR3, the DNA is TGTGCCAGCAGTTATCGGCGGGGCACTGAAGCTTTCTTT. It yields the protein CASSYRRGTEAFF.

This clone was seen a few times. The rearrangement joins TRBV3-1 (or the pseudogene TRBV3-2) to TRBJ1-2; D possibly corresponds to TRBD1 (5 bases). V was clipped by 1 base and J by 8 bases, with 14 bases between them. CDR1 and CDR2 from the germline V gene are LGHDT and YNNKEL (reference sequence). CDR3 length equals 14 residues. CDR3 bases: TGTGCCAGCAGCCAAGGCGAAGGGGCCTTGGGCTACACCTTC. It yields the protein CASSQGEGALGYTF.

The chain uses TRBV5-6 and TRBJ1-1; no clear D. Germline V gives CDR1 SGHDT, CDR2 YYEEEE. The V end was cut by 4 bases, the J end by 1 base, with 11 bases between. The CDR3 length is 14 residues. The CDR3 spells CASSPYNRNTEAFF. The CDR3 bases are TGTGCCAGCAGCCCTTATAACAGGAACACTGAAGCTTTCTTT.

This CDR3 is CASSDLSVLGKNIQYF. The CDR3 nucleotides are TGTGCCAGCAGTGATCTGTCGGTCCTAGGCAAAAACATTCAGTACTTC. The chain couples TRBV2 to TRBJ2-4, with D hard to call. Germline CDR1 SNHLY, CDR2 FYNNEI. Trimming removed 3 bases at V and 3 bases at J, with 15 bases between. This CDR3 spans 16 amino acids.

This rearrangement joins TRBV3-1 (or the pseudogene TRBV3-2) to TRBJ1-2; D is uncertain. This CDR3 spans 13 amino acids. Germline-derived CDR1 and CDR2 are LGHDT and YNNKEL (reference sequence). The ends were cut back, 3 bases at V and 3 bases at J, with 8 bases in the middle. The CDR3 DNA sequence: TGTGCCAGCAGCCAGGGCATACACTATGGCTACACCTTC. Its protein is CASSQGIHYGYTF.

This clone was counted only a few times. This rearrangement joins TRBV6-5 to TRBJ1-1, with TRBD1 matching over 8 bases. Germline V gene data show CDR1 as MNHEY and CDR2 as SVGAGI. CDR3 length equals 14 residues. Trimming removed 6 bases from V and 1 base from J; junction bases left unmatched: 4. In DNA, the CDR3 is TGTGCCAGCAGGGGACAGGATCCGAACACTGAAGCTTTCTTT. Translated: CASRGQDPNTEAFF.

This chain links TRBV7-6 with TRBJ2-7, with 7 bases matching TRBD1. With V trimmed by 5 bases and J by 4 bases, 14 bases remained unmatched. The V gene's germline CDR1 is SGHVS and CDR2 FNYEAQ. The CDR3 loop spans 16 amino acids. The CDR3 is CASSPRGRGGVYEQYF. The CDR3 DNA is TGTGCCAGCAGCCCTCGCGGTCGAGGGGGCGTGTACGAGCAGTACTTC.

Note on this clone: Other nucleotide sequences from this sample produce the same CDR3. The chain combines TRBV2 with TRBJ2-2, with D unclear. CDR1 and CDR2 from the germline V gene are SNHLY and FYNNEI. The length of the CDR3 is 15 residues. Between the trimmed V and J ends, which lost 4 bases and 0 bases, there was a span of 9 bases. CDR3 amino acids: CASSASGSNTGELFF. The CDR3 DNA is TGTGCCAGCAGTGCCTCCGGGTCGAACACCGGGGAGCTGTTTTTT.

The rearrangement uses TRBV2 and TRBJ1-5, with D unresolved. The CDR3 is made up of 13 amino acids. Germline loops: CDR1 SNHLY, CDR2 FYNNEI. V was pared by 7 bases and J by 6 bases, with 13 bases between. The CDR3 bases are TGTGCCAGCACCGAGAGGTTAATTCAGCCCCAGCATTTT. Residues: CASTERLIQPQHF.

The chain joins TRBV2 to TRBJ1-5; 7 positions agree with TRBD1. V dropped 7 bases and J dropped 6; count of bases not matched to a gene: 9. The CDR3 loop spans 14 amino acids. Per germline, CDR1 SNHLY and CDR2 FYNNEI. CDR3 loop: CASNLVGGGQPQHF. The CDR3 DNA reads TGTGCCAGCAATCTCGTAGGGGGCGGTCAGCCCCAGCATTTT.

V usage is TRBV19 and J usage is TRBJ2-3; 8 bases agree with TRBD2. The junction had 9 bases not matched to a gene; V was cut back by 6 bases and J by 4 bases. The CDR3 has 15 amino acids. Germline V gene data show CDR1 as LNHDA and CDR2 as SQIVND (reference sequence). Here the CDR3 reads CASSSPGGLSDTQYF. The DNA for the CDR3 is TGTGCCAGTAGCTCCCCGGGGGGGCTATCAGATACGCAGTATTTT.

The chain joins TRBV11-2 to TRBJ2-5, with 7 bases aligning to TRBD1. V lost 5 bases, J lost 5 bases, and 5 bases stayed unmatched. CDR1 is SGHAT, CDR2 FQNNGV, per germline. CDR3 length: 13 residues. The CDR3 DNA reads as TGTGCCAGCAGCACAGGGGTAGGGGAGACCCAGTACTTC. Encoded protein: CASSTGVGETQYF.

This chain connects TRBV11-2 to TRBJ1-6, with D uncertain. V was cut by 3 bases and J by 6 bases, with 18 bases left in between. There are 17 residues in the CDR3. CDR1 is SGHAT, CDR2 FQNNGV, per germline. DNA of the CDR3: TGTGCCAGCAGCTTTCCCCCCGGGAGGGCGAGTAATTCACCCCTCCACTTT. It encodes CASSFPPGRASNSPLHF.

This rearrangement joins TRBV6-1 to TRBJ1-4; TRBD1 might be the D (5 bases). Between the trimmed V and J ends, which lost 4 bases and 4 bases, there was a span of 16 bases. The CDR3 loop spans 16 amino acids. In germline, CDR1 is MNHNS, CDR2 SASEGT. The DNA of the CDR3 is TGTGCCAGCAGTGTTTATGGGGGGAACTATAATGAAAAACTGTTTTTT. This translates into CASSVYGGNYNEKLFF.

The CDR3 is CASSLEQTTDTQYF. CDR3 DNA: TGCGCCAGCAGCTTGGAACAGACCACAGATACGCAGTATTTT. V is TRBV5-1 and J is TRBJ2-3; no reliable D call. V was cut by 0 bases and J by 2 bases, with 7 bases left in between. This CDR3 is built from 14 residues. Germline V gives CDR1 SGHRS, CDR2 YFSETQ. The full variable domain, in which reference TRBV5-1 and TRBJ2-3 provide the parts outside the CDR3, is KAGVTQTPRYLIKTRGQQVTLSCSPISGHRSVSWYQQTPGQGLQFLFEYFSETQRNKGNFPGRFSGRQFSNSRSEMNVSTLELGDSALYLCASSLEQTTDTQYFGPGTRLTVL.

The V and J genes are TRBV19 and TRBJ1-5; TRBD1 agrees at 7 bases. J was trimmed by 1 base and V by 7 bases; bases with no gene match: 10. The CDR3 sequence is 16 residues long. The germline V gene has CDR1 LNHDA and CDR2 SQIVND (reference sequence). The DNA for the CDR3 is TGTGCCAGTACCCAGTCCCGGGACAGCAGCAATCAGCCCCAGCATTTT. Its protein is CASTQSRDSSNQPQHF.

This CDR3 is CASSFRKGQAYEQYF. The CDR3 coding sequence is TGTGCCAGCAGCTTTCGCAAGGGACAAGCCTACGAGCAGTACTTC. The chain couples TRBV5-6 to TRBJ2-7, with D maybe TRBD1 (6 bases). The V gene's germline CDR1 is SGHDT and CDR2 YYEEEE. V shed 2 bases and J shed 2 bases, with 14 bases lying between them. CDR3 size: 15 residues.

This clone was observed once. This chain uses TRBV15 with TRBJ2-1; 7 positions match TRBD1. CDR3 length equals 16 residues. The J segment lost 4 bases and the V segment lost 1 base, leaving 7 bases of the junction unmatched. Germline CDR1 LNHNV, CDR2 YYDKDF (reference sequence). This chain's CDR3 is CATSRVRQGRYNEQFF. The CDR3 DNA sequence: TGTGCCACCAGCAGAGTTCGACAGGGAAGGTACAATGAGCAGTTCTTC.

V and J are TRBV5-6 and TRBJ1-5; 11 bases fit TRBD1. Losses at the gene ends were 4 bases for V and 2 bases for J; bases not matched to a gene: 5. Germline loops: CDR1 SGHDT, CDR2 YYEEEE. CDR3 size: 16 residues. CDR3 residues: CASSLGTGGGNQPQHF. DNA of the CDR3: TGTGCCAGCAGCCTCGGGACAGGGGGAGGCAATCAGCCCCAGCATTTT.